Included here is one T cell receptor beta chain sequence, with context. This clone was recorded a few times. The clone's antigen remains unknown. Within one base of it there is no much larger clone, and no base qualities were kept. The entry originates in a study of somatic mutations in T cells in chronic GVHD (dated by TCRdb to about 2020). V is reduced by 6 bases and J by 8 bases, leaving a spacing of 16 bases between them. The CDR3 contains 13 residues, cysteine and phenylalanine counted. Of the read, only the CDR3 DNA is kept; its 39 bases are in frame from base 1. Reading the germline V gene gives CDR1 MNHNS and CDR2 SASEGT. For sorting, staining was performed with anti-CD3, anti-CD4, anti-CD8 and a Vbeta20 antibody from the IOTest Beta Mark kit on a FACSAria III, and a purity above 99% was achieved. Peripheral blood was drawn into sodium heparin tubes, and mononuclear cells were separated by Ficoll-Paque PLUS density gradient centrifugation. CD4+ Vbeta20+, CD4+ Vbeta20-, and CD8+ T cell fractions were FACS-sorted before TCRbeta deep sequencing.

Genomic DNA was isolated and then used for TCRbeta deep sequencing. TCRbeta CDR3 sequencing and initial data processing were performed as a commercial service with the immunoSEQ assay. The authors' analysis ran thus. Reads were demultiplexed, adapter and primer sequences were removed, similar clones were merged by frequency-ratio clustering, and V, D, J genes were annotated with IMGT. Entries here come from immuneACCESS through TCRdb and include only in-frame sequences with V and J called. Some clones fail to appear in such tables; in the studies checked, an unresolved V gene covers under half of the shortfall, and the cause of the remainder is unknown. Clonal size and the V and J genes are those of that table, whereas D and trimming came from the DNA. Recorded for this sample are roughly 15,000 clones; around four fifths of them occurred a single time. Roughly 30% of the sample is taken by the ten largest.

The sequence links TRBV6-1 to TRBJ1-1; D gene: possibly TRBD1, on 6 matching bases. Sequenced sample: Vbeta20-negative CD4+ T cells from blood. What this sample's cell subset or site label stands for: CD4+ T cells sorted as TCR Vbeta20 negative by flow cytometry. The clonotype originates from a male patient between 45 and 60 years old with chronic graft-versus-host disease. After a transplant, some T cells may be the graft donor's own cells. Read as DNA, the sequence is TGTGCCAGCAGGACCAACAGGGTAGGGGAAGCTTTCTTT. This codes for CASRTNRVGEAFF.